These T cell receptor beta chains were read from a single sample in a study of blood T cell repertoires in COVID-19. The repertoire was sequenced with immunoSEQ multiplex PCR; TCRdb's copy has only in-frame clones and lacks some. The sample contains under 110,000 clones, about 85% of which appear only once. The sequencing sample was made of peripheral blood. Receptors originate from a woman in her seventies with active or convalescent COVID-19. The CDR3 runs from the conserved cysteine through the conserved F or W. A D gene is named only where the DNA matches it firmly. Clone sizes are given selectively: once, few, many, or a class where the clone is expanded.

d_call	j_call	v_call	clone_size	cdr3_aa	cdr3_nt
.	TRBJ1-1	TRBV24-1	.	CATSDPHGGDTEAFF	TGTGCCACCAGTGACCCACATGGAGGAGACACTGAAGCTTTCTTT
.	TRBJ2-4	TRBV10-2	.	CASSDFGPRDIQYF	TGCGCCAGCAGTGACTTTGGTCCCAGGGACATTCAGTACTTC
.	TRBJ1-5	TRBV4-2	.	CASSQEMSDTGGPQHF	TGTGCCAGCAGCCAAGAAATGTCAGACACCGGGGGGCCCCAGCATTTT
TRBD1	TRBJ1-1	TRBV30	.	CATDRGSLNTEAFF	TGTGCGACGGACAGGGGTTCTTTGAACACTGAAGCTTTCTTT
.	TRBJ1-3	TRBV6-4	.	CASSDPTPGSIYF	TGTGCCAGCAGTGACCCCACCCCCGGTAGCATATATTTT
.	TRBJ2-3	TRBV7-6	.	CASSSSSSHVGDTQYF	TGTGCCAGCAGCTCTTCTAGCTCACATGTTGGAGATACGCAGTATTTT
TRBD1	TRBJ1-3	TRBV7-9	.	CASSLTGYSGNTIYF	TGTGCCAGCAGCTTGACAGGGTACTCTGGAAACACCATATATTTT
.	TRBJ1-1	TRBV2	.	CASRLDRNTEAFF	TGTGCCAGCAGATTAGACAGGAACACTGAAGCTTTCTTT
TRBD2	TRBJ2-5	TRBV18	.	CASSLPGLAGETQYF	TGTGCCAGCTCACTCCCCGGACTAGCGGGAGAGACCCAGTACTTC
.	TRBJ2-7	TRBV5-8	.	CASSLGAVNYEQYF	TGTGCCAGCAGCTTGGGAGCGGTGAACTACGAGCAGTACTTC
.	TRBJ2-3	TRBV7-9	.	CASSYSTDTQYF	TGTGCCAGCAGCTACTCCACAGATACGCAGTATTTT
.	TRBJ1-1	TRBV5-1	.	CASSLKQGMNTEAFF	TGCGCCAGCAGCTTGAAGCAGGGGATGAACACTGAAGCTTTCTTT
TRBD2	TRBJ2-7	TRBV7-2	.	CASSNSGGASYEQYF	TGTGCCAGCAGCAATAGCGGGGGGGCCTCCTACGAGCAGTACTTC
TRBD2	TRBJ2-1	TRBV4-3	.	CASSHGTSVEEQFF	TGCGCCAGCAGCCATGGGACTAGCGTGGAGGAGCAGTTCTTC
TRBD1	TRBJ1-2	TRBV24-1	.	CATSRTGGYGYTF	TGTGCCACCAGTCGGACAGGGGGCTATGGCTACACCTTC
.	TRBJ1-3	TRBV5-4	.	CASSRGVSSGNTIYF	TGTGCCAGCAGCCGGGGGGTTTCCTCTGGAAACACCATATATTTT
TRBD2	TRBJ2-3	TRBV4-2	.	CASSQDLTSGGASDTQYF	TGTGCCAGCAGCCAAGATTTGACGAGCGGGGGGGCCAGTGATACGCAGTATTTT
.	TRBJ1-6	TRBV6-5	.	CASSSQGGSPLHF	TGTGCCAGCAGTAGCCAGGGCGGTTCACCCCTCCACTTT
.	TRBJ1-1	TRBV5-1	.	CASSASGGASFPEAFF	TGCGCCAGCAGCGCCTCGGGGGGGGCCAGTTTCCCTGAAGCTTTCTTT
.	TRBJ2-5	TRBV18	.	CASSPPSQETQYF	TGTGCCAGCTCACCACCTTCTCAAGAGACCCAGTACTTC
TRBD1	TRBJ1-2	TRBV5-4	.	CASSAGTGGDYGYTF	TGTGCCAGCAGCGCCGGGACAGGGGGTGACTATGGCTACACCTTC
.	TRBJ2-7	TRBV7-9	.	CASSYDTSYEQYF	TGTGCCAGCAGTTATGACACCTCCTACGAGCAGTACTTC
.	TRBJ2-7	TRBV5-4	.	CASSPFPTGYEQYF	TGTGCCAGCAGCCCCTTCCCAACGGGCTACGAGCAGTACTTC
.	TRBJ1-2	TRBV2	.	CASSLNRENGYTF	TGTGCCAGCAGTCTCAACAGGGAAAATGGCTACACCTTC
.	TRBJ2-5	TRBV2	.	CASRDLGGRQETQYF	TGTGCCAGCAGGGACCTAGGGGGAAGGCAAGAGACCCAGTACTTC
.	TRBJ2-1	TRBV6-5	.	CASRPLASPEQFF	TGTGCCAGCAGGCCTTTGGCTTCCCCAGAGCAGTTCTTC
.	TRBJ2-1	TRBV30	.	CAWSVPRQVRNEQFF	TGTGCCTGGAGTGTCCCACGACAGGTGCGGAATGAGCAGTTCTTC
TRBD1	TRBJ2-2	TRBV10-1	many	CASRNRGRRFIVGELFF	TGCGCCAGCAGGAACAGGGGGCGGAGGTTTATTGTCGGGGAGCTGTTTTTT
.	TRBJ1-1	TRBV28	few	CASSLLAGRKAFF	TGTGCCAGCAGTTTACTCGCAGGGCGCAAAGCTTTCTTT
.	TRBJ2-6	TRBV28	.	CASSSPWGLESGANVLTF	TGTGCCAGCAGTTCTCCATGGGGGCTGGAGTCTGGGGCCAACGTCCTGACTTTC
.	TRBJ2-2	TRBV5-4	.	CASSFRTPSSTGELFF	TGTGCCAGCAGCTTTAGGACACCTTCAAGTACCGGGGAGCTGTTTTTT
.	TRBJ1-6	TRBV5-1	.	CASSFFYNSPLHF	TGCGCCAGCAGCTTCTTTTATAATTCACCCCTCCACTTT
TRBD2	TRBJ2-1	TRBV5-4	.	CASSLDLYFAGGYNEQFF	TGTGCCAGCAGCTTGGACTTGTATTTCGCGGGGGGTTACAATGAGCAGTTCTTC
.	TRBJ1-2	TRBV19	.	CASSNRDITNYGYTF	TGTGCCAGTAGTAACCGGGACATAACTAACTATGGCTACACCTTC
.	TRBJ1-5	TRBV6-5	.	CASSSGGSSNQPQHF	TGTGCCAGCAGCAGCGGGGGTTCGAGCAATCAGCCCCAGCATTTT
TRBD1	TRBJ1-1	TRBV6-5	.	CASSYSQGVTEAFF	TGTGCCAGCAGTTATTCGCAGGGGGTCACTGAAGCTTTCTTT
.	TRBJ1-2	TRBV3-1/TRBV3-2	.	CASSQASNYGYTF	TGTGCCAGCAGCCAAGCCTCGAACTATGGCTACACCTTC
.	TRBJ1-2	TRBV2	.	CASSDGYGYTF	TGTGCCAGCAGTGACGGCTATGGCTACACCTTC
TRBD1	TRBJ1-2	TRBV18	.	CASSPNKGQGSAGYGYTF	TGTGCCAGCTCACCCAATAAGGGACAGGGATCGGCGGGCTATGGCTACACCTTC
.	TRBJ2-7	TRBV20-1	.	CSAVRGSEQYF	TGCAGTGCAGTTCGGGGTAGCGAGCAGTACTTC
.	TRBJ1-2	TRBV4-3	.	CASSLSYSGSNYGYTF	TGCGCCAGCAGCCTATCGTACAGCGGTTCAAACTATGGCTACACCTTC
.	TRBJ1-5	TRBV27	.	CASRSGVISNQPQHF	TGTGCCAGCAGGTCAGGGGTTATCAGCAATCAGCCCCAGCATTTT
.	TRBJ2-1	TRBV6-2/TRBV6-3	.	CASSWIGGAQFF	TGTGCCAGCAGTTGGATAGGCGGTGCGCAGTTCTTC
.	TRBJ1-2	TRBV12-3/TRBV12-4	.	CASRFTGHYGYTF	TGTGCCAGCAGGTTTACAGGGCACTATGGCTACACCTTC
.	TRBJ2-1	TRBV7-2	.	CASSWGTLNEQFF	TGTGCCAGCAGTTGGGGCACTCTCAATGAGCAGTTCTTC
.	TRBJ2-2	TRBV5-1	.	CASSFAGSGELFF	TGCGCCAGCAGCTTCGCGGGCTCCGGGGAGCTGTTTTTT
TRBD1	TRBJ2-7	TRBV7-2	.	CASSPPPGQGTYEQYF	TGTGCCAGCAGCCCGCCCCCGGGACAGGGCACGTACGAGCAGTACTTC
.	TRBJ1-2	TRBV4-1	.	CASSHSDRNYGYTF	TGCGCCAGCAGCCACTCCGACAGGAACTATGGCTACACCTTC